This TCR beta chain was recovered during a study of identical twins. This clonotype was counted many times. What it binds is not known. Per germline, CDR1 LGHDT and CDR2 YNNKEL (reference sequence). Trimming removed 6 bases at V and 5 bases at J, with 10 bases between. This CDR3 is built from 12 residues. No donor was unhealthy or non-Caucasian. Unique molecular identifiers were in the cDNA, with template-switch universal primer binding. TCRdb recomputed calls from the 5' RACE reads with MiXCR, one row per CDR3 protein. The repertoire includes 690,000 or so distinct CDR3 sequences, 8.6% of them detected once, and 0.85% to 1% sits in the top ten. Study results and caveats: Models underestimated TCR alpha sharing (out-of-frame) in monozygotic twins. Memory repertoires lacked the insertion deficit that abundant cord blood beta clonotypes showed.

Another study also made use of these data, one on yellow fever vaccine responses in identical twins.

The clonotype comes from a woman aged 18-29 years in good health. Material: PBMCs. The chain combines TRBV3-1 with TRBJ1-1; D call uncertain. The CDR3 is CASRLSGTEAFF. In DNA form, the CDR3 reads TGTGCCAGCAGGCTCAGTGGGACTGAAGCTTTCTTT.